Presented here are 6 T cell receptor beta chains from one specimen sequenced in a study of OX40 agonist ivuxolimab in advanced cancers. Sequencing was performed with immunoSEQ multiplex PCR; in TCRdb, only in-frame clones are kept and a portion is missing. The table shows 40,000 or so clones, with 85% to 90% occurring only once. The sample here was CD4+ or CD8+ T cells sorted from blood, taken in a trial of the OX40 agonist ivuxolimab. These receptors were taken from an adult with an advanced solid tumor such as melanoma, head and neck, liver or kidney cancer.

The V and J genes are TRBV6-6 and TRBJ1-5, with a weak D call TRBD1 (6 bases). Germline values: CDR1 MNHNY, CDR2 SVGAGI (reference sequence). CDR3 size: 13 residues. Deletions cut 6 bases from V and 6 bases from J, with 12 bases between. Here the CDR3 reads CASRKQGGQPQHF. CDR3 sequence (DNA): TGTGCCAGCAGGAAACAGGGTGGTCAGCCCCAGCATTTT.

The chain couples TRBV7-9 to TRBJ2-7, with D unresolved. The germline gives CDR1 SEHNR, CDR2 FQNEAQ (reference sequence). The CDR3 covers 14 residues. V was shortened by 6 bases and J by 0 bases, with 12 bases between the two germline ends. In DNA form, the CDR3 reads TGTGCCAGCAGGAATACCTGGGTCTCCTACGAGCAGTACTTC. Translating it yields CASRNTWVSYEQYF. Combining the CDR3 with reference TRBV7-9 and TRBJ2-7 gives the whole variable domain DTGVSQNPRHKITKRGQNVTFRCDPISEHNRLYWYRQTLGQGPEFLTYFQNEAQLEKSRLLSDRFSAERPKGSFSTLEIQRTEQGDSAMYLCASRNTWVSYEQYFGPGTRLTVT.

V and J are TRBV2 and TRBJ1-5; D call uncertain. V was clipped by 6 bases and J by 0 bases, with 9 bases between them. Germline CDR1 and CDR2: SNHLY and FYNNEI. The length of the CDR3 is 14 residues. CDR3 loop: CASSSEYSNQPQHF. In DNA form, the CDR3 reads TGTGCCAGCAGCTCAGAATATAGCAATCAGCCCCAGCATTTT. Full variable domain (rest looked up from reference TRBV2 and TRBJ1-5): EPEVTQTPSHQVTQMGQEVILRCVPISNHLYFYWYRQILGQKVEFLVSFYNNEISEKSEIFDDQFSVERPDGSNFTLKIRSTKLEDSAMYFCASSSEYSNQPQHFGDGTRLSIL.

The chain carries TRBV7-9 and TRBJ1-3; D is ambiguous. This CDR3 has 16 residues. With 5 bases removed from V and 0 bases from J, the gap between germline ends came to 14 bases. CDR1 SEHNR and CDR2 FQNEAQ come from the germline V gene (reference sequence). CDR3 nucleotides: TGTGCCAGCAGCACCGACACGATTGTCTCTGGAAACACCATATATTTT. It specifies CASSTDTIVSGNTIYF.

This clone was seen just once. V gene TRBV29-1 combines with J gene TRBJ2-5; D is possibly TRBD1 (6 bases). The ends were cut back, 6 bases at V and 5 bases at J, with 19 bases in the middle. This CDR3 has 14 residues. From germline, CDR1 is SQVTM and CDR2 ANQGSEA. CDR3 bases: TGCAGCGTAACCGGGACACAAAATGGGGAGACCCAGTACTTC. This encodes CSVTGTQNGETQYF.

The CDR3 DNA follows: TGTGCCAGCAGCTCTGGCTCTGGGGCCAACGTCCTGACTTTC. It specifies CASSSGSGANVLTF. This chain joins TRBV7-9 and TRBJ2-6; D gene unclear. Trimming stripped 4 bases from V and 0 bases from J, with 4 bases between. This CDR3 contains 14 residues. From germline, CDR1 is SEHNR and CDR2 FQNEAQ (reference sequence).